This T cell receptor (beta chain) was identified in a study of tissue T cells after allogeneic stem cell transplantation. Overall study findings and caveats: Shared clones across patients were few; motif clustering revealed tissue-specific shared signatures.

On this clone itself: Its antigen is as yet unknown. Genes here carry mouse names. The read terminates 1 residue before the CDR3 end, so the remaining end is supplied by the germline J gene.

Germline assignment: CDR1 SGHLS and CDR2 HYDKME. The CDR3 consists of 16 residues. Trimming pared 4 bases from V and 0 bases from J, leaving 14 bases between. CDR3 sequences, V/J genes, frequencies and template counts came from survey-depth TCRbeta sequencing. The table came from immunoSEQ multiplex PCR; TCRdb's copy has only in-frame clones and leaves some out. The data show thousands of clones, roughly half seen once. The time point: mouse harvest day 7 after allogeneic transplant. Each mouse received 10^7 T-cell-depleted marrow cells plus 10^6 splenic CD5+ T cells by tail vein. Mice had MHC-mismatched B6 into BALB/c GVHD, sampled day 7 or 14.

The receptor was isolated from a female BALB/c mouse given C57BL/6 T cells with graft-versus-host disease after an allogeneic hematopoietic cell transplant. Sequencing was performed on lymph node tissue. The chain links TRBV12-2 to TRBJ1-4; possibly TRBD1 for D (5 bases). Incomplete CDR3 DNA: TGTGCCAGCTCCCGCGGACAAATCCTTTCCAACGAAAGATTATTT. The encoded protein is CASSRGQILSNERLF. The full-length CDR3 reads as CASSRGQILSNERLFF. Supplemented by reference TRBV12-2 and TRBJ1-4, the full variable domain reads NSGVVQSPRYIIKGKGERSILKCIPISGHLSVAWYQQTQGQELKFFIQHYDKMERDKGNLPSRFSVQQFDDYHSEMNMSALELEDSAVYFCASSRGQILSNERLFFGHGTKLSVL.